A single T cell receptor (beta chain) is shown here with its context. The CDR3 consists of 13 residues. Germline V CDR1 and CDR2: SQVTM, ANQGSEA. V lost 6 bases to trimming and J lost 8 bases, with 16 bases between them. Seattle enrolled patients during active infection and tracked them longitudinally. The authors' processing: Amplification with reference gene primers provided the estimates of nucleated cell counts. Measured with immunoSEQ multiplex PCR; TCRdb has only the in-frame clones, and not every one. V and J calls and clone size are as listed in that table; D and trimming were resolved from the DNA. The sample consists of about 170,000 clones, 70% to 90% of them appearing once. This entry is derived from a study of blood T cell repertoires in COVID-19. Study-level information: Acute-phase and convalescent COVID-19 samples originated in the United States, Italy and Spain. The cDNA or gDNA used as material had been derived from T cells, B-cell-depleted T cells, or PBMCs.

Material for sequencing was peripheral blood. The rearrangement joins TRBV29-1 to TRBJ1-4, with TRBD1 as a possible D gene (6 bases). The TCR comes from a woman of 80 years or more with COVID-19, enrolled during active disease. The DNA for the CDR3 is TGCAGCGTCTCCGACAGGCTGAGCGAAAAACTGTTTTTT. Translation gives CSVSDRLSEKLFF.